Each of the 27 T cell receptor beta chains below was sequenced from the same sample in a study of blood T cell repertoires in COVID-19. TCRdb's table, derived via immunoSEQ multiplex PCR, lists solely in-frame clones and lacks some. The data show 110,000 or so clones, with roughly nine tenths seen just once and about 7.4% held by the top ten. Sequencing was carried out using peripheral blood. The receptors were sampled from a man between 65 and 80 years old who had recovered from COVID-19.

The sample holds one count of this clone. V is TRBV5-1 and J is TRBJ2-6, with 8 bases that match TRBD1. Germline V lookup: CDR1 SGHRS, CDR2 YFSETQ. This CDR3 is 15 amino acids long. V lost 7 bases and J lost 5; bases outside the gene matches: 8. CDR3 DNA: TGCGCCAGCGCCGGACAGGGCGGTCGGGCCAACGTCCTGACTTTC. Amino acid sequence: CASAGQGGRANVLTF. The whole variable domain, remainder taken from reference TRBV5-1 and TRBJ2-6, is KAGVTQTPRYLIKTRGQQVTLSCSPISGHRSVSWYQQTPGQGLQFLFEYFSETQRNKGNFPGRFSGRQFSNSRSEMNVSTLELGDSALYLCASAGQGGRANVLTFGAGSRLTVL.

The chain joins TRBV6-1 to TRBJ1-1; perhaps TRBD1 as D (5 bases). CDR3 length: 12 amino acids. Germline CDR1 and CDR2: MNHNS and SASEGT. The V end was cut by 8 bases, the J end by 2 bases, with 9 bases between. The CDR3 spells CASGRGNTEAFF. DNA of the CDR3: TGTGCCAGCGGAAGGGGTAACACTGAAGCTTTCTTT.

The J gene is TRBJ2-5, the V gene TRBV6-5, with 7 bases aligning to TRBD1. CDR1 and CDR2 from the germline V gene are MNHEY and SVGAGI. This CDR3 has 13 amino acids. V lost 4 bases, J lost 4 bases, and 3 bases stayed unmatched. CDR3 in DNA: TGTGCCAGCAGTTCCGGGACAGCAGAGACCCAGTACTTC. It translates to CASSSGTAETQYF.

The sample holds one count of this clone. The chain joins TRBV5-1 to TRBJ2-7; 10 positions agree with TRBD1. Germline V gene data show CDR1 as SGHRS and CDR2 as YFSETQ. The CDR3 contains 13 residues. J gave up 3 bases and V 3 bases, and 0 bases lay outside the gene matches. The CDR3 here is CASSWTGGYEQYF. DNA for the CDR3: TGCGCCAGCAGCTGGACAGGGGGCTACGAGCAGTACTTC.

This clone was recorded a few times. The chain combines TRBV27 with TRBJ1-1; TRBD1 aligns across 8 bases. The CDR3 covers 15 residues. Trimming removed 6 bases from V and 0 bases from J; junction bases left unmatched: 6. Germline CDR1 MNHEY, CDR2 SMNVEV (reference sequence). The CDR3 loop is CASRKQGDMNTEAFF. The CDR3 coding sequence is TGTGCCAGCAGAAAACAGGGGGACATGAACACTGAAGCTTTCTTT.

This chain joins TRBV6-2 or TRBV6-3 and TRBJ2-6, with D possibly being TRBD2 (7 bases). CDR1 and CDR2 from the germline V gene are MNHEY and SVGEGT. This CDR3 contains 15 residues. Trimming left V 2 bases short and J 5 bases short, with 10 bases between. CDR3 DNA sequence: TGTGCCAGCAGTTACGCGGGGGCGCGGGCCAACGTCCTGACTTTC. Encoded protein: CASSYAGARANVLTF.

CDR3 coding DNA: TGTGCCATCAGTGGTTCCCCAGGGTCCAACACTGAAGCTTTCTTT. Protein: CAISGSPGSNTEAFF. The chain couples TRBV10-3 to TRBJ1-1; D possibly corresponds to TRBD1 (5 bases). This CDR3 region has 15 residues. Germline V gives CDR1 ENHRY, CDR2 SYGVKD. Trimming took 4 bases from V and 2 from J, leaving 14 bases between them.

The rearrangement uses TRBV7-6 and TRBJ2-5; 9 bases line up with TRBD1. The germline gives CDR1 SGHVS, CDR2 FNYEAQ. V lost 1 base to trimming and J lost 5 bases; unmatched junction nucleotides: 5. CDR3 size: 15 residues. CDR3 in DNA: TGTGCCAGCAGCTTAGAACAGGGGGCAGAGGAGACCCAGTACTTC. Residues: CASSLEQGAEETQYF.

This chain uses TRBV5-1 with TRBJ1-6; 12 positions match TRBD1. The CDR3 loop spans 16 amino acids. Trimming took 3 bases from V and 10 from J; bases not matched to a gene: 8. The germline V gene encodes CDR1 SGHRS and CDR2 YFSETQ. For the CDR3, the DNA is TGCGCCAGCAGCTCCCGGGACAGGGGGCAGGGATCACCCCTCCACTTT. This translates into CASSSRDRGQGSPLHF.

This clone was seen once. CDR3 sequence (DNA): TGCGCCAGCAGTGAGTCCAGCGGGGGGTTGAAGACAGATACGCAGTATTTT. Its protein product is CASSESSGGLKTDTQYF. The gene calls are TRBV10-1 and TRBJ2-3; TRBD2 aligns across 9 bases. Germline-derived CDR1 and CDR2 are WNHNN and SYGVQD (reference sequence). CDR3 length equals 17 residues. With V trimmed by 0 bases and J by 3 bases, 7 bases remained unmatched.

The chain joins TRBV18 to TRBJ1-5, with D tentatively TRBD1 (6 bases). Germline CDR1 is KGHSH and CDR2 is LQKENI. Trimming stripped 3 bases from V and 4 bases from J, with 10 bases between. The CDR3 is made up of 14 amino acids. CDR3 sequence: CASSPDRENQPQHF. CDR3 nucleotide sequence: TGTGCCAGCTCACCGGACAGAGAGAATCAGCCCCAGCATTTT.

The chain links TRBV10-3 to TRBJ2-7, with D maybe TRBD1 (5 bases). Germline V gene lookup returns CDR1 ENHRY and CDR2 SYGVKD. This CDR3 has 12 amino acids. The ends were cut back, 4 bases at V and 3 bases at J, with 7 bases in the middle. The CDR3 DNA follows: TGTGCCATCAGTGCAGACAGCTACGAGCAGTACTTC. As protein: CAISADSYEQYF.

CDR3 sequence: CASSPRPRDTQYF. As DNA, the CDR3 is TGTGCCAGCAGTCCCCGCCCTAGAGATACGCAGTATTTT. The chain combines TRBV28 with TRBJ2-3; D is ambiguous. The germline V gene encodes CDR1 MDHEN and CDR2 SYDVKM. There are 13 residues in the CDR3. V dropped 5 bases and J dropped 5 bases, with 11 bases sitting between them.

The chain employs TRBV28 and TRBJ2-7; 9 positions agree with TRBD1. Trimming at V came to 6 bases and at J to 2 bases, leaving 11 bases not matched to a gene. The CDR3 length is 16 residues. Germline values: CDR1 MDHEN, CDR2 SYDVKM. The CDR3 is CASRSAGTGRTYEQYF. CDR3 bases: TGTGCCAGCAGGTCAGCCGGGACAGGGAGAACCTACGAGCAGTACTTC.

This clone has just one count. The chain combines TRBV24-1 with TRBJ2-3, with D unclear. There are 16 residues in the CDR3. From germline, CDR1 is KGHDR and CDR2 SFDVKD. Trimming left V 4 bases short and J 3 bases short, with 16 bases between. CDR3: CATSDPTSSSTDTQYF. The CDR3 nucleotides are TGTGCCACCAGTGACCCGACCTCTAGTAGTACAGATACGCAGTATTTT.

V usage is TRBV28 and J usage is TRBJ2-2, with TRBD1 matching over 10 bases. The ends lost 3 bases at V and 5 bases at J; junction bases unmatched: 0. Germline CDR1 is MDHEN and CDR2 is SYDVKM. The CDR3 totals 14 residues. CDR3 amino acids: CASSLGQGTGELFF. The DNA for the CDR3 is TGTGCCAGCAGTTTGGGACAGGGGACCGGGGAGCTGTTTTTT.

The chain uses TRBV6-5 and TRBJ2-3; a possible D gene is TRBD1 (6 bases). Trimming removed 7 bases from V and 3 bases from J, with 17 bases in between. The CDR3 is 15 amino acids. CDR1 and CDR2 from the germline V gene are MNHEY and SVGAGI. CDR3: CASTRQGYRTDTQYF. The DNA for the CDR3 is TGTGCCAGCACGAGGCAGGGGTACCGAACAGATACGCAGTATTTT.

The chain is built from TRBV24-1 and TRBJ2-1; 14 bases line up with TRBD2. V was pared by 6 bases and J by 9 bases, with 9 bases of the junction left unmatched. Germline V gene lookup returns CDR1 KGHDR and CDR2 SFDVKD. The CDR3 has 16 amino acids. This CDR3 reads CATSSNSGLAGVEQFF. As DNA, the CDR3 is TGTGCCACCAGTTCCAACTCGGGACTAGCGGGAGTTGAGCAGTTCTTC.

The chain carries TRBV7-2 and TRBJ2-1; the match to TRBD2 covers 7 bases. Trimming removed 1 base from V and 7 bases from J; junction bases left unmatched: 13. Germline V CDR1 and CDR2: SGHTA, FQGNSA. The CDR3 has 17 residues. The CDR3 sequence is CASSLDQEGRVKNEQFF. The CDR3 DNA is TGTGCCAGCAGCTTAGATCAGGAAGGGAGGGTTAAAAATGAGCAGTTCTTC.

CDR3 region: CASGPTSGRLHEQFF. The CDR3 nucleotides are TGTGCTAGTGGTCCAACTAGCGGGAGACTCCATGAGCAGTTCTTC. The V call is TRBV12-5, the J call TRBJ2-1; TRBD2 aligns across 11 bases. The trim removed 5 bases at V and 8 bases at J, leaving 8 bases unmatched. Germline CDR1 and CDR2: LGHNT and FRNRAP. There are 15 residues in the CDR3.

This chain connects TRBV28 to TRBJ1-4; 10 positions agree with TRBD1. This CDR3 region has 16 residues. Germline CDR1 and CDR2: MDHEN and SYDVKM. The V segment lost 6 bases and the J segment 6 bases; nucleotides outside the gene matches: 10. The CDR3 loop is CASRAYGTGVDEKLFF. CDR3 nucleotide sequence: TGTGCCAGCAGGGCCTACGGGACAGGGGTTGATGAAAAACTGTTTTTT.

V gene TRBV28 combines with J gene TRBJ1-5; a possible D gene is TRBD1 (6 bases). Germline CDR1 and CDR2: MDHEN and SYDVKM. Deletions cut 7 bases from V and 3 bases from J, with 13 bases between. The CDR3 has 14 residues. CDR3 in DNA: TGTGCCAGCAACCTAGGGGGATTCAATCAGCCCCAGCATTTT. Protein product: CASNLGGFNQPQHF.

The chain links TRBV5-1 to TRBJ2-3; tentative D call: TRBD2 (6 bases). CDR1 is SGHRS, CDR2 YFSETQ, per germline. With 2 bases removed from V and 2 bases from J, the gap between germline ends came to 12 bases. The CDR3 covers 15 residues. The CDR3 DNA follows: TGCGCCAGCAGCTTCTTGGCGGGACCCACAGATACGCAGTATTTT. It translates to CASSFLAGPTDTQYF.

The rearrangement joins TRBV7-9 to TRBJ1-1, with D possibly matching TRBD1 (6 bases). The CDR3 spans 13 residues. Germline assignment: CDR1 SEHNR and CDR2 FQNEAQ (reference sequence). The V gene lost 0 bases and the J gene lost 7 bases, with 9 bases spanning the gap. In DNA, the CDR3 is TGTGCCAGCAGCTTAGCAGGGGGGGTTGAAGCTTTCTTT. Translation: CASSLAGGVEAFF.

The chain employs TRBV5-1 and TRBJ1-2; D gene ambiguous. V lost 5 bases, J lost 3 bases, and 8 bases lay in between. Germline assignment: CDR1 SGHRS and CDR2 YFSETQ. The CDR3 contains 12 residues. The CDR3 spells CASRAEDYGYTF. In nucleotides, the CDR3 is TGCGCCAGCAGGGCAGAGGACTATGGCTACACCTTC.

The chain combines TRBV28 with TRBJ1-4; possibly TRBD1 for D (5 bases). CDR1 and CDR2 from the germline V gene are MDHEN and SYDVKM. The CDR3 loop spans 14 amino acids. Trimming removed 6 bases at V and 8 bases at J, with 16 bases between. The CDR3 reads CASRGGVGGEKLFF. CDR3 bases: TGTGCCAGCAGGGGGGGAGTCGGTGGCGAAAAACTGTTTTTT.

This chain uses TRBV2 with TRBJ2-7; 9 bases are a match to TRBD1. The V and J ends lost 6 bases and 5 bases, in that order; junction bases with no gene match: 14. Germline CDR1 reads SNHLY; CDR2 reads FYNNEI. The CDR3 is 16 residues long. CDR3 amino acids: CASSDRGIASLDEQYF. CDR3 sequence (DNA): TGTGCCAGCAGCGACAGGGGGATAGCGTCCCTCGACGAGCAGTACTTC. The full variable domain, completed using reference TRBV2 and TRBJ2-7, is EPEVTQTPSHQVTQMGQEVILRCVPISNHLYFYWYRQILGQKVEFLVSFYNNEISEKSEIFDDQFSVERPDGSNFTLKIRSTKLEDSAMYFCASSDRGIASLDEQYFGPGTRLTVT.